These 9 T cell receptor beta chains were all obtained from the same sample, sequenced in a study of blood T cell repertoires in COVID-19. Sequenced by immunoSEQ multiplex PCR; TCRdb stores in-frame clones only, minus some. The sample lists approximately 240,000 clones, around four fifths seen once, with over 5.5% in the top ten. The sequenced sample consisted of peripheral blood. These TCRs come from a woman aged 55-69 years with active or convalescent COVID-19.

The rearrangement uses TRBV7-9 and TRBJ1-2; the D is unclear. Trimming took 4 bases from V and 7 from J, leaving 13 bases between them. The CDR3 extends over 13 amino acids. Germline V gene data show CDR1 as SEHNR and CDR2 as FQNEAQ (reference sequence). CDR3 sequence: CASSYGLHSGYTF. The DNA of the CDR3 is TGTGCCAGCAGCTACGGACTGCATAGTGGCTACACCTTC.

The chain carries TRBV9 and TRBJ2-3, with 9 nucleotides matching TRBD2. V was pared by 2 bases and J by 9 bases, with 13 bases of the junction left unmatched. The CDR3 has 16 amino acids. CDR1 is SGDLS, CDR2 YYNGEE, per germline. In DNA form, the CDR3 reads TGTGCCAGCAGCGTGTCGTCGGGCGGGGGGGCCTTAACGCAGTATTTT. Translation: CASSVSSGGGALTQYF.

The chain joins TRBV4-2 to TRBJ1-5; 8 bases line up with TRBD1. Germline V gene data show CDR1 as LGHNA and CDR2 as YNFKEQ. The CDR3 consists of 15 residues. The V segment lost 4 bases and the J segment 5 bases; nucleotides outside the gene matches: 7. The CDR3 DNA follows: TGTGCCAGCAGCCCCGGACAGGGTGGGGATCAGCCCCAGCATTTT. This encodes CASSPGQGGDQPQHF.

This clone was seen a handful of times. V gene TRBV7-8 combines with J gene TRBJ1-1; possibly TRBD1 for D (5 bases). V was pared by 1 base and J by 1 base, with 10 bases between. CDR1 is SGHVS, CDR2 FQNEAQ, per germline. The CDR3 has 15 residues. CDR3 residues: CASSLDGHQNTEAFF. The CDR3 coding sequence is TGTGCCAGCAGCTTAGATGGACACCAGAACACTGAAGCTTTCTTT.

This chain links TRBV2 with TRBJ1-2; 7 bases map to TRBD1. Trimming removed 11 bases from V and 8 bases from J; junction bases left unmatched: 14. The CDR3 runs 13 residues. Germline V lookup: CDR1 SNHLY, CDR2 FYNNEI. The CDR3: CASDRATKEGYTF. The CDR3 bases are TGTGCCTCCGACAGGGCCACCAAGGAGGGCTACACCTTC.

The chain uses TRBV11-3 and TRBJ1-1; 7 positions match TRBD1. With 3 bases clipped from V and 8 bases from J, the junction kept 6 bases outside the gene matches. Germline V gene data show CDR1 as SGHNT and CDR2 as YENEEA. This CDR3 has 13 residues. Here the CDR3 reads CASSLSGGAEAFF. CDR3 DNA sequence: TGTGCCAGCAGCTTGTCAGGGGGTGCCGAAGCTTTCTTT.

CDR3: CASRKGGLNTGELFF. The CDR3, as DNA: TGTGCCAGCAGGAAAGGGGGCCTGAACACCGGGGAGCTGTTTTTT. The chain recombines TRBV6-1 with TRBJ2-2, with 7 bases matching TRBD1. CDR3 size: 15 residues. The ends lost 6 bases at V and 1 base at J; junction bases unmatched: 5. CDR1 and CDR2 from the germline V gene are MNHNS and SASEGT.

This clone was picked up one time. The chain couples TRBV6-5 to TRBJ1-2; D remains unclear. Trimming pared 2 bases from V and 6 bases from J, leaving 19 bases between. Looked up from germline, CDR1 is MNHEY and CDR2 is SVGAGI. This CDR3 region has 16 residues. This chain's CDR3 is CASSYAFARVDHGYTF. The DNA of the CDR3 is TGTGCCAGCAGTTACGCATTCGCGCGGGTAGACCATGGCTACACCTTC.

The DNA for the CDR3 is TGTGCCAGCAGCCAAGACTGGGACGGGAGGGGCTCGGGCGAGCAGTACTTC. Protein: CASSQDWDGRGSGEQYF. This sequence joins TRBV4-2 and TRBJ2-7; 8 nucleotides align to TRBD2. Losses at the gene ends were 0 bases for V and 6 bases for J; bases not matched to a gene: 13. Germline V gene lookup returns CDR1 LGHNA and CDR2 YNFKEQ. The CDR3 extends over 17 amino acids.